Sequencing of this T cell receptor beta chain was carried out in a study of cytomegalovirus exposure and HLA in healthy donors. Whole-study results and caveats: A later analysis showed HLA-associated TCR beta chains outstripping equally common others in clonal expansion.

PCR involved 60 Vbeta and 13 Jbeta primers. TCRdb keeps only in-frame clones here, not all; method: immunoSEQ multiplex PCR. This table has 85,000 to 120,000 clones, 60% to 75% appearing once. About this clone itself: Antigen: not known.

Germline V gene lookup returns CDR1 MGHRA and CDR2 YSYEKL. This CDR3 has 16 residues. Trimming stripped 3 bases from V and 4 bases from J, with 17 bases between. This sequence joins TRBV4-1 and TRBJ2-3, with a tentative D call TRBD2 (6 bases). The sample was PBMCs. The sequence was obtained from a male donor in good health and CMV-seropositive. The CDR3 reads CASSHPWTITSDTQYF. The CDR3 region has the DNA TGCGCCAGCAGCCATCCTTGGACTATAACCTCAGATACGCAGTATTTT.